The 9 T cell receptor beta chains below come from one sample, sequenced in a study of OX40 agonist ivuxolimab in advanced cancers. Sequencing was performed with immunoSEQ multiplex PCR; in TCRdb, only in-frame clones are kept and a portion is missing. The repertoire holds 100,000 or so clones, with roughly four fifths as singletons. The sequencing used CD4+ or CD8+ T cells sorted from blood, collected in a trial of the OX40 agonist ivuxolimab. The receptors here all came from an adult with an advanced solid tumor such as melanoma, head and neck, liver or kidney cancer.

The J gene is TRBJ1-5, the V gene TRBV6-4; the D is unclear. The V and J ends lost 0 bases and 0 bases respectively, with 6 bases between them. Per the germline V gene, CDR1 is MRHNA and CDR2 is SNTAGT. The CDR3 length is 15 residues. Here the CDR3 DNA reads TGTGCCAGCAGTGACTCTGGAGCTAGCAATCAGCCCCAGCATTTT. It translates to CASSDSGASNQPQHF.

This clone was seen a handful of times. The chain recombines TRBV29-1 with TRBJ2-2; D possibly uses TRBD1 or TRBD2 (5 bases each). V gave up 4 bases and J gave up 4 bases, with 10 bases separating them. The CDR3 runs to 13 residues. Germline CDR1 reads SQVTM; CDR2 reads ANQGSEA. The chain's CDR3 is CSVGGGGTGELFF. The CDR3 DNA follows: TGCAGCGTTGGGGGTGGGGGCACCGGGGAGCTGTTTTTT.

This clone was detected a few times. The chain employs TRBV27 and TRBJ2-7; possible D gene TRBD2, 6 bases. Trimming removed 3 bases at V and 6 bases at J, with 9 bases between. There are 12 residues in the CDR3. Germline lookup yields CDR1 MNHEY and CDR2 SMNVEV (reference sequence). For the CDR3, the DNA is TGTGCCAGCAGTTTCAAGGGAGGCGAGCAGTACTTC. Amino acid sequence: CASSFKGGEQYF.

The sample holds one count of this clone. The gene calls are TRBV6-1 and TRBJ1-1; TRBD1 is a possible D gene (5 bases). The ends were cut back, 2 bases at V and 4 bases at J, with 8 bases in the middle. CDR1 and CDR2 from the germline V gene are MNHNS and SASEGT. CDR3 length: 13 residues. CDR3 sequence (DNA): TGTGCCAGCAGTGAACAGGGTGGCACTGAAGCTTTCTTT. Translating it yields CASSEQGGTEAFF.

The V and J genes are TRBV2 and TRBJ2-4; tentative D call: TRBD1 (6 bases). With 1 base removed from V and 4 bases from J, the gap between germline ends came to 14 bases. CDR3 size: 16 residues. From germline, CDR1 is SNHLY and CDR2 FYNNEI. The CDR3 reads CASSEEGRGAKNIQYF. The CDR3 region has the DNA TGTGCCAGCAGTGAAGAGGGCAGGGGCGCAAAAAACATTCAGTACTTC.

V and J are TRBV29-1 and TRBJ2-1, with 15 bases matching TRBD2. Trimming removed 7 bases from V and 10 bases from J; junction bases left unmatched: 5. Germline CDR1 and CDR2: SQVTM and ANQGSEA. This CDR3 has 13 residues. The DNA of the CDR3 is TGCAGCGGTGGGACTAGCGGGGGGAAGGAGCAGTTCTTC. It codes for CSGGTSGGKEQFF.

V and J are TRBV14 and TRBJ1-1, with D unclear. The germline gives CDR1 SGHDN, CDR2 FVKESK. V gave up 4 bases and J gave up 4 bases, with 16 bases separating them. The CDR3 totals 15 residues. The CDR3 spells CASSLQRARSTEAFF. In DNA, the CDR3 is TGTGCCAGCAGCCTCCAAAGGGCCAGGAGCACTGAAGCTTTCTTT.

DNA of the CDR3: TGTGCCAGTAGTATTACGGGTAGCTCCTACGAGCAGTACTTC. Amino acid sequence: CASSITGSSYEQYF. The V and J genes are TRBV19 and TRBJ2-5, with D unresolved. TRBJ2-7 explains the end of the DNA better; the J call may be wrong. The CDR3 spans 14 residues. Germline values: CDR1 LNHDA, CDR2 SQIVND (reference sequence).

This chain joins TRBV2 and TRBJ2-7, with D tentatively TRBD1 (6 bases). The CDR3 contains 15 residues. V was trimmed by 4 bases and J by 3 bases, leaving 16 bases between them. Germline CDR1 reads SNHLY; CDR2 reads FYNNEI. The CDR3, as DNA: TGTGCCAGCAGTGGCACAGGGACCCTCTTCTACGAGCAGTACTTC. This sequence encodes CASSGTGTLFYEQYF.